Listed here is a single T cell receptor (beta chain). The length of the CDR3 is 14 residues. With 2 bases removed from V and 7 bases from J, the gap between germline ends came to 17 bases. Germline V gene lookup returns CDR1 GTSNPN and CDR2 SVGIG (reference sequence). PCR used 60 Vbeta primers and 13 Jbeta primers. The data were produced by immunoSEQ multiplex PCR, yet TCRdb's version contains in-frame clones alone and is incomplete. With around 88,000 clones in the sample, the ten largest clones hold 5.5%. This sample is part of a study of cytomegalovirus exposure and HLA in healthy donors. This chain uses TRBV30 with TRBJ2-5; D gene ambiguous. The sample was PBMCs. This clonotype was obtained from a girl aged 5-17 years in good health and CMV-seropositive. CDR3 coding DNA: TGTGCCTGGAGTCCCCCGAAGGCCACGGGGACCCAGTACTTC. This sequence encodes CAWSPPKATGTQYF.